A selection of T cell receptor beta chains follows, all from one sample in a study of blood T cell repertoires in COVID-19. Sequencing was performed with immunoSEQ multiplex PCR; in TCRdb, only in-frame clones are kept and a portion is missing. The sample has around 300,000 clones; 80% to 95% are singletons. The sample comprised peripheral blood. The receptor set was obtained from a woman between 25 and 40 years old with COVID-19, enrolled during active disease. Both conserved end residues are part of each CDR3. Fields, in order: CDR3 protein, CDR3 DNA, V gene, D gene, J gene. D genes are given only for firm matches.

CDR3aa: CASSRLRSGPVLQAGELFF; CDR3nt: TGTGCCAGCAGCCGTCTCCGGAGCGGCCCTGTCTTGCAGGCCGGGGAGCTGTTTTTT; v_gene: TRBV7-9; d_gene: .; j_gene: TRBJ2-2
CDR3aa: CASSRPGLGYEQYF; CDR3nt: TGTGCCAGCAGCCGCCCGGGACTAGGCTACGAGCAGTACTTC; v_gene: TRBV28; d_gene: TRBD2; j_gene: TRBJ2-7
CDR3aa: CASSFLEGVSGTDTQYF; CDR3nt: TGTGCCAGCAGCTTCCTAGAGGGTGTCAGCGGCACAGATACGCAGTATTTT; v_gene: TRBV13; d_gene: .; j_gene: TRBJ2-3
CDR3aa: CASSEVGVQQYF; CDR3nt: TGCGCCAGCAGTGAGGTAGGGGTACAGCAGTACTTC; v_gene: TRBV10-2; d_gene: .; j_gene: TRBJ2-7
CDR3aa: CATSRDLAGDTQYF; CDR3nt: TGTGCCACCAGCAGAGATCTAGCGGGAGACACGCAGTATTTT; v_gene: TRBV15; d_gene: TRBD2; j_gene: TRBJ2-3
CDR3aa: CASSESGQGLETQYF; CDR3nt: TGCGCCAGCAGTGAGTCTGGACAGGGATTGGAGACCCAGTACTTC; v_gene: TRBV10-1; d_gene: TRBD1; j_gene: TRBJ2-5
CDR3aa: CASSLSGGGNQPQHF; CDR3nt: TGTGCCAGCAGTTTATCCGGGGGTGGGAATCAGCCCCAGCATTTT; v_gene: TRBV28; d_gene: .; j_gene: TRBJ1-5
CDR3aa: CASSFRADTQYF; CDR3nt: TGCGCCAGCAGCTTCAGGGCGGATACGCAGTATTTT; v_gene: TRBV4-1; d_gene: .; j_gene: TRBJ2-3
CDR3aa: CASSLVGGHTGYTF; CDR3nt: TGCGCCAGCAGCTTGGTCGGGGGGCATACTGGCTACACCTTC; v_gene: TRBV5-1; d_gene: .; j_gene: TRBJ1-2
CDR3aa: CASSPWHSYEQYF; CDR3nt: TGTGCCAGCAGCCCTTGGCACTCCTACGAGCAGTACTTC; v_gene: TRBV9; d_gene: .; j_gene: TRBJ2-7